The subject of this entry is one T cell receptor beta chain. Its antigen remains undetermined. No much larger clone is present one base from it, and per-base qualities are unavailable. The data were obtained in a study of control samples from healthy donors and cancer patients (dated by TCRdb to about 2020). The CDR3 has 12 amino acids, counting the end cysteine and phenylalanine. Only the CDR3 region is kept as DNA, spanning 36 bases read in frame from base 1. V lost 5 bases and J lost 8 bases; the stretch between them is 10 bases long. The germline V gene sets CDR1 to SNHLY and CDR2 to FYNNEI. Receptor libraries were prepared by the immunoSEQ multiplex PCR assay. TCRdb provides this immuneACCESS table in a form limited to in-frame rearrangements. Some clones are lacking; in checked studies, under half of them reflect an unresolved V gene, and why the rest are absent is not known. The sample table holds under 450,000 clones, of which over 75% were seen once. Clones ranked in the top ten supply approximately 6.3% of the sample.

The sequence derives from a man in his forties or fifties with head and neck cancer. The specimen was PBMCs. The chain is made from TRBV2 and TRBJ2-1; no D segment can be confidently identified. The CDR3 reads CASSPPWDEQFF. Read as DNA, the sequence is TGTGCCAGCAGTCCACCTTGGGATGAGCAGTTCTTC.